This TCR beta chain was profiled in a study of blood T cell repertoires in COVID-19. In the original analysis: Scientists estimated how many nucleated cells there were by amplifying reference gene primers. TCRdb keeps only in-frame clones here, not all; method: immunoSEQ multiplex PCR. That table furnishes V, J and clone size, whereas the DNA furnished D and trimming. This table has around 70,000 clones, 82% appearing once. With V trimmed by 5 bases and J by 9 bases, 8 bases remained unmatched. Germline lookup yields CDR1 MGHDK and CDR2 SYGVNS. This CDR3 spans 15 amino acids. The sample taken for sequencing was peripheral blood. The source is a man between 60 and 75 years old with acute or convalescent COVID-19. This chain connects TRBV25-1 to TRBJ1-6, with 9 bases fitting TRBD1. In nucleotides, the CDR3 is TGTGCCAGCAGTCCTCTGGACAGGGGAAGTTCACCCCTCCACTTT. Encoded protein: CASSPLDRGSSPLHF.